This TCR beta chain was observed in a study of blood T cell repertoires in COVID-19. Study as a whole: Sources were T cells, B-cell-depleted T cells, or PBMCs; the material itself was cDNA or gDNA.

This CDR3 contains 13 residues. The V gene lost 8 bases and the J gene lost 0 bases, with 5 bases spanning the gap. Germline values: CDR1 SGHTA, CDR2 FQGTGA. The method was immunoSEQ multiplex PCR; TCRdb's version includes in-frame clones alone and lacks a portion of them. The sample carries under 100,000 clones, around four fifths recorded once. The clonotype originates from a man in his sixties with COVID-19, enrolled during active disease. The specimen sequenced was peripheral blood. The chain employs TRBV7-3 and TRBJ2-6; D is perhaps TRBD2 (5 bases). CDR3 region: CASRDSGANVLTF. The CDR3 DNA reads TGTGCCAGCCGGGACTCTGGGGCCAACGTCCTGACTTTC.